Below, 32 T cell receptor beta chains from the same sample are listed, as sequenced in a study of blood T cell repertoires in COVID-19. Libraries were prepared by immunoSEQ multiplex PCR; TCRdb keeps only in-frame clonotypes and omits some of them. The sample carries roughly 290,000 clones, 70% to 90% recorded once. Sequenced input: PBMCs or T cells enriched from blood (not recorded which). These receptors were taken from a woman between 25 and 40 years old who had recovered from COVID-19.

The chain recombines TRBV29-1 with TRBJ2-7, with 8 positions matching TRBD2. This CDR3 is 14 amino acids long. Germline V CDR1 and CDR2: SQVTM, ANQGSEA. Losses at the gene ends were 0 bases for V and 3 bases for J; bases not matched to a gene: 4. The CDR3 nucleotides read TGCAGCGTTGAAGACGGGGGGGGAGGCTACGAGCAGTACTTC. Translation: CSVEDGGGGYEQYF.

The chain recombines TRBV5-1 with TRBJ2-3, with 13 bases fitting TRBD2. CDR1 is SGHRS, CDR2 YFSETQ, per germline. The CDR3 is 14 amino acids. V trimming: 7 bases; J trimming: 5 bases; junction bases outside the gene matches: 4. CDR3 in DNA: TGCGCCAGCTGTGGACTAGCGGGAGAAGATACGCAGTATTTT. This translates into CASCGLAGEDTQYF.

CDR3 residues: CASSFGTANTGELFF. CDR3 in DNA: TGTGCCAGCAGCTTTGGGACAGCGAACACCGGGGAGCTGTTTTTT. The chain recombines TRBV5-4 with TRBJ2-2; 7 bases align to TRBD1. Germline V gene sequence: CDR1 SGHNT, CDR2 YYREEE (reference sequence). The length of the CDR3 is 15 residues. The trim removed 2 bases at V and 0 bases at J, leaving 1 base unmatched.

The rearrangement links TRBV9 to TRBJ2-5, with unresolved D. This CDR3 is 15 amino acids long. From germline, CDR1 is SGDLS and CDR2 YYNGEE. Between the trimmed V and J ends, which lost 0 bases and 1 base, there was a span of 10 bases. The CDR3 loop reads CASSVGEAFQETQYF. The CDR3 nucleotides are TGTGCCAGCAGCGTAGGTGAGGCATTCCAAGAGACCCAGTACTTC.

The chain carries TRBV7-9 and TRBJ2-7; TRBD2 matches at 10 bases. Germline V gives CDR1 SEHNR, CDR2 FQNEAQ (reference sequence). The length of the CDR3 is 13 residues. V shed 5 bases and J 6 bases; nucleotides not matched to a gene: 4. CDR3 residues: CASSDRLAGEQYF. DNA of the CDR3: TGTGCCAGCAGCGATCGACTAGCGGGCGAGCAGTACTTC.

DNA of the CDR3: TGTGCCATCGGACCGGGACAGGGGTATGGCTACACCTTC. Protein product: CAIGPGQGYGYTF. The gene calls are TRBV10-3 and TRBJ1-2; 10 bases agree with TRBD1. The length of the CDR3 is 13 residues. Germline CDR1 and CDR2: ENHRY and SYGVKD. V shed 8 bases and J 5 bases; nucleotides not matched to a gene: 5.

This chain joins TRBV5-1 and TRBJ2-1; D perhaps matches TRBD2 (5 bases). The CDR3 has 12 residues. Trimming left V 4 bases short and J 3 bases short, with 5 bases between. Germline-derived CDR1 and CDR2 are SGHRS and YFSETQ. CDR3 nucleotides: TGCGCCAGCAGCCGGGACTACAATGAGCAGTTCTTC. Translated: CASSRDYNEQFF.

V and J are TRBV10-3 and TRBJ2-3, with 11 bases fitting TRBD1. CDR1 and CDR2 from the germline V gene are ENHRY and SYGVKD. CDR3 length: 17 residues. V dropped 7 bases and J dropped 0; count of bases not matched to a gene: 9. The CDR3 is CAIKQGTGGSSTDTQYF. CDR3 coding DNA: TGTGCCATCAAGCAGGGGACAGGGGGTTCTAGCACAGATACGCAGTATTTT.

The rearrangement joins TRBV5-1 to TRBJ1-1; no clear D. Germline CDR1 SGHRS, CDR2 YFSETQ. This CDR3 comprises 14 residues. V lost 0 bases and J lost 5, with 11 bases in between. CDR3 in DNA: TGCGCCAGCAGCTTGGGCAAACAGTATACTGAAGCTTTCTTT. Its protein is CASSLGKQYTEAFF.

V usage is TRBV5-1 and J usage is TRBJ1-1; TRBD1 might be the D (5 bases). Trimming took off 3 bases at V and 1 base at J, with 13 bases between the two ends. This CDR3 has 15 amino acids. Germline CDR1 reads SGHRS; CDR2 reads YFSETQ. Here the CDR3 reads CASSSLGQSNTEAFF. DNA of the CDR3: TGCGCCAGCAGCTCTCTGGGGCAGTCGAACACTGAAGCTTTCTTT.

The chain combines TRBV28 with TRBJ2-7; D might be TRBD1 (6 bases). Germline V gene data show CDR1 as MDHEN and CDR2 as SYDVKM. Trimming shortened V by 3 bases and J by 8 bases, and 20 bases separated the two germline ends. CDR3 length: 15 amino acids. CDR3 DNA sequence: TGTGCCAGCAGTTTGGGCTTGGGGGCAGGGGATAAGCAGTACTTC. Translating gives CASSLGLGAGDKQYF.

In DNA, the CDR3 is TGTGCCAGCAGTCCGGCCTTACAGGGGAACACTGAAGCTTTCTTT. It yields the protein CASSPALQGNTEAFF. The V gene is TRBV28, the J gene TRBJ1-1; maybe TRBD1 (6 bases). The V end lost 5 bases, the J end lost 1 base, and 14 bases lay between the germline ends. The CDR3 totals 15 residues. In germline, CDR1 is MDHEN, CDR2 SYDVKM.

This chain's CDR3 is CASQNRELRTYEQYF. The CDR3 DNA follows: TGTGCCAGCCAAAACAGGGAGTTAAGGACCTACGAGCAGTACTTC. The chain uses TRBV28 and TRBJ2-7; D might be TRBD1 (6 bases). CDR3 length: 15 residues. V gave up 8 bases and J gave up 2 bases, with 19 bases separating them. Germline V CDR1 and CDR2: MDHEN, SYDVKM. The variable domain in full, with the rest retrieved from reference TRBV28 and TRBJ2-7, is DVKVTQSSRYLVKRTGEKVFLECVQDMDHENMFWYRQDPGLGLRLIYFSYDVKMKEKGDIPEGYSVSREKKERFSLILESASTNQTSMYLCASQNRELRTYEQYFGPGTRLTVT.

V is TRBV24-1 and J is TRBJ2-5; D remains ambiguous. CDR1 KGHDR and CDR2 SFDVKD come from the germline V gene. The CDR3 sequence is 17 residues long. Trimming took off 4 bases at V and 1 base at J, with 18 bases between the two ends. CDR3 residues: CATSEVVDSQSQETQYF. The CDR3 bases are TGTGCCACCAGTGAAGTTGTAGACTCTCAATCCCAAGAGACCCAGTACTTC.

The DNA for the CDR3 is TGTGCCAGCAGCCAAGAATGGACAGCGGACTACGAGCAGTACTTC. Residues: CASSQEWTADYEQYF. The chain has TRBV3-1 (or the pseudogene TRBV3-2) and TRBJ2-7; tentative D call: TRBD1 (6 bases). The CDR3 is 15 residues long. Germline CDR1 reads LGHDT; CDR2 reads YNNKEL (reference sequence). V gave up 0 bases and J gave up 3 bases, with 12 bases separating them.

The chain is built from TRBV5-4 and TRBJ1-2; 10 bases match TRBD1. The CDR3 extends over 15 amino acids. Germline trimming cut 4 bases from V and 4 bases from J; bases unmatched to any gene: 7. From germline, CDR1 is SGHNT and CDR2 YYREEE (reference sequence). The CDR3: CASSTRDRGRYGYTF. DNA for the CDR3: TGTGCCAGCAGCACCCGGGACAGGGGCCGCTATGGCTACACCTTC. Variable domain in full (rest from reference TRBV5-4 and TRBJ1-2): ETGVTQSPTHLIKTRGQQVTLRCSSQSGHNTVSWYQQALGQGPQFIFQYYREEENGRGNFPPRFSGLQFPNYSSELNVNALELDDSALYLCASSTRDRGRYGYTFGSGTRLTVV.

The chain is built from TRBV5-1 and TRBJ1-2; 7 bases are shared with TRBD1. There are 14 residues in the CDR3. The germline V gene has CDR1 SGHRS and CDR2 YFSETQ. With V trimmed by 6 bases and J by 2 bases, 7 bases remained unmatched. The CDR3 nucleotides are TGCGCCAGCACCCTGGACAGGACCAACTATGGCTACACCTTC. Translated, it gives CASTLDRTNYGYTF.

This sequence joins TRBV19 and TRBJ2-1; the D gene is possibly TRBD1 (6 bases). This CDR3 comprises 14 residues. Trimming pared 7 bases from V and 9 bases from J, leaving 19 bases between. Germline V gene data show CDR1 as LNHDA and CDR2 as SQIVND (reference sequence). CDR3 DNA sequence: TGTGCCAGTACCAGGACAGTTACAATGGGTGAGCAGTTCTTC. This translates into CASTRTVTMGEQFF.

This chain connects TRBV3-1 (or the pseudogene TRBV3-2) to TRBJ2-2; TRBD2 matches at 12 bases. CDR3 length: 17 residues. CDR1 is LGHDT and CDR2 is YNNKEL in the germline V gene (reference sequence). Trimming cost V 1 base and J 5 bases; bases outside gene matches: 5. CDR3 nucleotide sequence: TGTGCCAGCAGCCAAGGGATAGGGACTAGCGGGACCGGGGAGCTGTTTTTT. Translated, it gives CASSQGIGTSGTGELFF.

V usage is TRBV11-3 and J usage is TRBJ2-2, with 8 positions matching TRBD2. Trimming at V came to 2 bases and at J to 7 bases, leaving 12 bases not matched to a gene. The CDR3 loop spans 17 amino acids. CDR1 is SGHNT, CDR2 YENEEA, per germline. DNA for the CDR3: TGTGCCAGCAGCTTATCGCGGCCAGCGGGAGATCGCGGGGAGCTGTTTTTT. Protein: CASSLSRPAGDRGELFF.

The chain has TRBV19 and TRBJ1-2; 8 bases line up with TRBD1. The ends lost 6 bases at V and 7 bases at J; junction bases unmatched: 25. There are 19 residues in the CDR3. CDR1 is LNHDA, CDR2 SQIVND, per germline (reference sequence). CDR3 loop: CASRVLQGMTGTGTRGYTF. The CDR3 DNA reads TGTGCCAGTAGGGTTCTACAGGGGATGACGGGGACAGGAACGCGTGGCTACACCTTC. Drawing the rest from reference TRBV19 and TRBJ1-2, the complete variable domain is DGGITQSPKYLFRKEGQNVTLSCEQNLNHDAMYWYRQDPGQGLRLIYYSQIVNDFQKGDIAEGYSVSREKKESFPLTVTSAQKNPTAFYLCASRVLQGMTGTGTRGYTFGSGTRLTVV.

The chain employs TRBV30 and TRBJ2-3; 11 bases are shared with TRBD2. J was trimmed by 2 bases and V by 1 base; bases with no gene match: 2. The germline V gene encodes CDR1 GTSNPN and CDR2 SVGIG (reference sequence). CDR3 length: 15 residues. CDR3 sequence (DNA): TGTGCCTGGAGTGCGGGACTAGCGGCCACAGATACGCAGTATTTT. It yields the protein CAWSAGLAATDTQYF.

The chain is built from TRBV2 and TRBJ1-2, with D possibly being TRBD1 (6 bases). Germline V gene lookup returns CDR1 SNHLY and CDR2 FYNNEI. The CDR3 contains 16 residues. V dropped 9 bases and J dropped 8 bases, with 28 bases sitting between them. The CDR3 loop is CASRDLWHRVGKGYTF. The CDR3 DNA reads TGTGCCAGTAGAGACCTATGGCACAGGGTCGGGAAAGGCTACACCTTC.

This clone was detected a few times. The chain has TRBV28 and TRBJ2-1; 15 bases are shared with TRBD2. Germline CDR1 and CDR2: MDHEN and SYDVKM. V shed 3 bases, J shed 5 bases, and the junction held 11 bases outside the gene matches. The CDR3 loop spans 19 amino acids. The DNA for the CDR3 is TGTGCCAGCAGTTTGGGGAGGACTAGCGGGAGGGCCGTACACAATGAGCAGTTCTTC. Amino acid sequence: CASSLGRTSGRAVHNEQFF.

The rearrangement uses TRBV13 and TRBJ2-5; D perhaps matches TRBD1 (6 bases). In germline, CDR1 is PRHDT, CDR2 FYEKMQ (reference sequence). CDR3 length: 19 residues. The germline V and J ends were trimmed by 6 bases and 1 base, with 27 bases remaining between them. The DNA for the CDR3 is TGTGCCAGCAGACCCCAAATATCCGGACAGCGAAATCCCCAAGAGACCCAGTACTTC. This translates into CASRPQISGQRNPQETQYF.

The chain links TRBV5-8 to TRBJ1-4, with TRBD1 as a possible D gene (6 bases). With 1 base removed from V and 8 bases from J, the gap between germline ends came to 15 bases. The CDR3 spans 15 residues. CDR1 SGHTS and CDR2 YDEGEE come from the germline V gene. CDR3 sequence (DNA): TGTGCCAGCAGCTTGTCCAGGGGAAGGGAAGAAAAACTGTTTTTT. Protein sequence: CASSLSRGREEKLFF.

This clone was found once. The CDR3, as DNA: TGTGCCACCAGTGATTCTAACTCTCTAGCGGGCCTTCCGGACGAGCAGTACTTC. This encodes CATSDSNSLAGLPDEQYF. The rearrangement uses TRBV24-1 and TRBJ2-7; 8 bases agree with TRBD2. The length of the CDR3 is 18 residues. The V gene's germline CDR1 is KGHDR and CDR2 SFDVKD. Trimming at V came to 2 bases and at J to 5 bases, leaving 16 bases not matched to a gene.

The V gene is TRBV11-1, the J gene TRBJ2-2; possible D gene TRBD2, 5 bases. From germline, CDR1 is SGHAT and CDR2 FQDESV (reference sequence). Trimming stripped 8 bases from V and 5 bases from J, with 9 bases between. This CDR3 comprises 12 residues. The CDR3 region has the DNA TGTGCCAGCCAACGCGGGACCGGGGAGCTGTTTTTT. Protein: CASQRGTGELFF.

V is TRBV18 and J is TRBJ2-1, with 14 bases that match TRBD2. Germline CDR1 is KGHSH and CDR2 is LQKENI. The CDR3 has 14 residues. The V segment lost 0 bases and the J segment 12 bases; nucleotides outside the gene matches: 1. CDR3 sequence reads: CASSPPGLAGGQFF. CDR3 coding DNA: TGTGCCAGCTCACCACCAGGACTAGCGGGGGGGCAGTTCTTC.

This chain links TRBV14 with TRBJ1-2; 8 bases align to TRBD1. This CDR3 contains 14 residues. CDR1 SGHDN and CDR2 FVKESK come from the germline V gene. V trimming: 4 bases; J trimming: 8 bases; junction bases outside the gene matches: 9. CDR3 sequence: CASSRRGQALGYTF. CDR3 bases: TGTGCCAGCAGCCGCAGGGGACAGGCCTTGGGCTACACCTTC.

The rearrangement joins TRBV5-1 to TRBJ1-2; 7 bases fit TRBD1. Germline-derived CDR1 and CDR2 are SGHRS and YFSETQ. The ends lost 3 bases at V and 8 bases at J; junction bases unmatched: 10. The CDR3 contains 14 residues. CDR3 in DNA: TGCGCCAGCAGCTGGGCAGGGGGGAGTCAAGGCTACACCTTC. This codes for CASSWAGGSQGYTF.

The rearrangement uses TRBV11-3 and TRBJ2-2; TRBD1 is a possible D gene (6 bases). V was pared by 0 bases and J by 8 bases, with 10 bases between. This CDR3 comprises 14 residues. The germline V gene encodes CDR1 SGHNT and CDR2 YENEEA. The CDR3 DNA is TGTGCCAGCAGCTTAGATTCTGGGACAGGGGAGCTGTTTTTT. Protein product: CASSLDSGTGELFF. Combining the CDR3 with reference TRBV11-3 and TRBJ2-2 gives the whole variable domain EAGVVQSPRYKIIEKKQPVAFWCNPISGHNTLYWYLQNLGQGPELLIRYENEEAVDDSQLPKDRFSAERLKGVDSTLKIQPAELGDSAVYLCASSLDSGTGELFFGEGSRLTVL.